The source of this T cell receptor beta chain is a study of Ad26.COV2.S vaccination and SARS-CoV-2 variants. This CDR3 is 18 amino acids long. Germline V gives CDR1 SGDLS, CDR2 YYNGEE. V lost 4 bases and J lost 3; bases outside the gene matches: 12. Specified treatment: some 19 received Ad26.COV2.S at low or high dose, single or two shots; several received placebo; per-sample allocation not given. Samples analyzed were those drawn on day 63 after the first vaccine or placebo injection. Data came from immunoSEQ multiplex PCR; TCRdb stores just in-frame clones and leaves some out. The repertoire includes fewer than 400,000 clones, around nine tenths of them detected once, and around 1.9% sits in the top ten. Notes on the study in general: Spike-specific CD8+ and CD4+ T cell responses reportedly showed substantial breadth after vaccination.

Points on this clone: Its antigen remains unknown.

This chain links TRBV9 with TRBJ2-3, with 12 bases lining up with TRBD2. The sequence came from a person between 18 and 59 years old who received the Ad26.COV2.S COVID-19 vaccine or a placebo. Sequenced material: peripheral blood, taken in a trial of Ad26.COV2.S vaccine versus placebo. The CDR3 here is CASSPGASGRVGTDTQYF. The CDR3, as DNA: TGTGCCAGCAGCCCAGGGGCTAGCGGGAGGGTGGGAACAGATACGCAGTATTTT.